The clone carrying this T cell receptor beta chain was detected a few times. Its target is unknown. Trimming cost V 6 bases and J 2 bases, with 17 bases left between them. This CDR3 region has 15 residues. Germline V lookup: CDR1 DFQATT, CDR2 SNEGSKA (reference sequence). TCRdb used MiXCR to reprocess the 5' RACE reads, holding one entry per CDR3 protein. The profile shows 170,000 or so distinct CDR3 sequences, roughly 6.2% of them singletons. The data were taken from a study of T cells after yellow fever vaccination. Background on the study: Preparation used SMART-Seq v4 Ultra Low Input for the low-cell-number fractions. General observations from the study: Post-booster repertoires again held most primary-vaccination clones (about 95% CD4, 88% CD8).

The sequencing used CD4+ T cells sorted from PBMCs, collected on the day of the first yellow fever vaccination. The chain links TRBV20-1 to TRBJ1-5; no clear D gene. This clonotype originated in a man between 18 and 35 years old who received the YFV17D yellow fever vaccine. The CDR3 sequence: CSARAWNSGNQPQHF. CDR3 nucleotide sequence: TGCAGTGCCCGGGCGTGGAATTCGGGCAATCAGCCCCAGCATTTT.